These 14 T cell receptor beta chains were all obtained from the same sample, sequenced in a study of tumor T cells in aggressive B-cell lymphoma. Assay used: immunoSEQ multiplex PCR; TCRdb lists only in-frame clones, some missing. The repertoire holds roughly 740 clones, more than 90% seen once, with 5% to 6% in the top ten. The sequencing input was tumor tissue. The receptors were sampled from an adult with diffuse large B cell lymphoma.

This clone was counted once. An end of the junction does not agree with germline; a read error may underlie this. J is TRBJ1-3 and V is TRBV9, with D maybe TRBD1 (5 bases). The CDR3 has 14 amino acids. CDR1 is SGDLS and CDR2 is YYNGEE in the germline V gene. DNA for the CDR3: TGTGCCAGCAGCCCTGGGGACTCTGGAAACACCACATATTTT. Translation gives CASSPGDSGNTTYF.

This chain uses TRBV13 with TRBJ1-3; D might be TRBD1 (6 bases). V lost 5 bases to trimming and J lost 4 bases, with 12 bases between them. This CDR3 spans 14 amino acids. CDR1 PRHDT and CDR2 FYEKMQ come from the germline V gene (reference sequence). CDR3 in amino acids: CASSRGTTGNTIYF. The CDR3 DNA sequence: TGTGCCAGCAGCCGAGGGACAACAGGAAACACCATATATTTT. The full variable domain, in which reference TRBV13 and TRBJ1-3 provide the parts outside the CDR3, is AAGVIQSPRHLIKEKRETATLKCYPIPRHDTVYWYQQGPGQDPQFLISFYEKMQSDKGSIPDRFSAQQFSDYHSELNMSSLELGDSALYFCASSRGTTGNTIYFGEGSWLTVV.

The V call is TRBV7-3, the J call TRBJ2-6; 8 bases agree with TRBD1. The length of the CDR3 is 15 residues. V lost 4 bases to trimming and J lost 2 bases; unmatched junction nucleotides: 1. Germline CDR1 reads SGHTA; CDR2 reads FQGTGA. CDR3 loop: CASSSTGAGANVLTF. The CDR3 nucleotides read TGTGCCAGCAGCTCGACAGGGGCTGGGGCCAACGTCCTGACTTTC. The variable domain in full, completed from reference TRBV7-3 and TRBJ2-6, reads GAGVSQTPSNKVTEKGKYVELRCDPISGHTALYWYRQSLGQGPEFLIYFQGTGAADDSGLPNDRFFAVRPEGSVSTLKIQRTERGDSAVYLCASSSTGAGANVLTFGAGSRLTVL.

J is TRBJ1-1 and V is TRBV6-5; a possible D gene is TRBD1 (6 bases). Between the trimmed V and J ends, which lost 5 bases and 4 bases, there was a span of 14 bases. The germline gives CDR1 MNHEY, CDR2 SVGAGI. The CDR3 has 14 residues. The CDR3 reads CASSKTGLGTEAFF. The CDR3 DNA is TGTGCCAGCAGTAAAACAGGGTTGGGCACTGAAGCTTTCTTT.

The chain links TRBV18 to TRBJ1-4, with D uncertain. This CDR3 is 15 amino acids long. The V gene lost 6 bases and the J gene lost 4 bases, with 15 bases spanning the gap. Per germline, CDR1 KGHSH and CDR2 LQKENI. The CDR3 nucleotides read TGTGCCAGCTCCCAAGGATATACAGTTAATGAAAAACTGTTTTTT. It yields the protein CASSQGYTVNEKLFF.

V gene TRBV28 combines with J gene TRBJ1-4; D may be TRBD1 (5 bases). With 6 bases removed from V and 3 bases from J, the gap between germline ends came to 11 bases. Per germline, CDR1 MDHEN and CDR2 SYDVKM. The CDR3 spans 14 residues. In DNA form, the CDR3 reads TGTGCCAGCAGCATTGGGGGGGCTAATGAAAAACTGTTTTTT. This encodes CASSIGGANEKLFF.

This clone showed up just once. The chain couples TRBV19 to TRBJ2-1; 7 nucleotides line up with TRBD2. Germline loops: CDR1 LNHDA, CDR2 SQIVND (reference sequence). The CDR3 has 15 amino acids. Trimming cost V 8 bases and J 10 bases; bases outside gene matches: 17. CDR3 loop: CASGSYGRERDEQFF. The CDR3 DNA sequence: TGTGCCAGTGGCTCCTACGGGCGGGAGAGGGACGAGCAGTTCTTC.

In DNA, the CDR3 is TGTGCCAGTTCCAATCCCGGGACAGGGAACACTGAAGCTTTCTTT. This translates into CASSNPGTGNTEAFF. This chain joins TRBV19 and TRBJ1-1, with TRBD1 identical over 8 bases. This CDR3 is 15 amino acids long. With 8 bases clipped from V and 1 base from J, the junction kept 9 bases outside the gene matches. Germline CDR1 LNHDA, CDR2 SQIVND (reference sequence).

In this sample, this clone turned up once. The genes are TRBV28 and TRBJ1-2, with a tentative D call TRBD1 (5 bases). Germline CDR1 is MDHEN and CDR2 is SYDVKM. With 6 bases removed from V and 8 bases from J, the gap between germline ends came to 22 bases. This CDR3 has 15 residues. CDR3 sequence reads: CASSWLRGGGEGYTF. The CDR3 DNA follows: TGTGCCAGCAGCTGGTTGCGCGGGGGAGGAGAAGGCTACACCTTC.

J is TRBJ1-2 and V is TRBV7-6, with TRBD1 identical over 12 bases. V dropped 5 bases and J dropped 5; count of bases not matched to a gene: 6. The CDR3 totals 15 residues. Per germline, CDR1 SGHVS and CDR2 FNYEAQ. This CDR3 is CASSPGTGGRYGYTF. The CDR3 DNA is TGTGCCAGCAGCCCCGGGACAGGGGGCAGGTATGGCTACACCTTC. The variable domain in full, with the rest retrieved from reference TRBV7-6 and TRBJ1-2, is GAGVSQSPRYKVTKRGQDVALRCDPISGHVSLYWYRQALGQGPEFLTYFNYEAQQDKSGLPNDRFSAERPEGSISTLTIQRTEQRDSAMYRCASSPGTGGRYGYTFGSGTRLTVV.

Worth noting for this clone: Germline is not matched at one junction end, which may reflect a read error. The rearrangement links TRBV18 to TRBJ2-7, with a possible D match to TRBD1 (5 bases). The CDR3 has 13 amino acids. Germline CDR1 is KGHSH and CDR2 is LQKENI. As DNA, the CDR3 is TGTGCCAACTCACCGAGACAGCAATACGAGCAGTACTTC. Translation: CANSPRQQYEQYF.

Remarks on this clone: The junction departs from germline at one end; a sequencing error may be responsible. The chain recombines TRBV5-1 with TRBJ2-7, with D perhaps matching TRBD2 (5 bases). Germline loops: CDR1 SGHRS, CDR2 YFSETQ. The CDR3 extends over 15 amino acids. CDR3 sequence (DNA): TGCGCCAGCAGCTTGGAAGGCGGGCCTTCCTATGAGCAGTACTTC. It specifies CASSLEGGPSYEQYF.

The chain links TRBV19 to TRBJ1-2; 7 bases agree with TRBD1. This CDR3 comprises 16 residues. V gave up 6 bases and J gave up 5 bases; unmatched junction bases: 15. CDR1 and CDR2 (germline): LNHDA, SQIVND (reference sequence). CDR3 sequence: CASSLGQPLYNYGYTF. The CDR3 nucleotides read TGTGCCAGTAGCCTGGGACAGCCGCTCTATAATTATGGCTACACCTTC.

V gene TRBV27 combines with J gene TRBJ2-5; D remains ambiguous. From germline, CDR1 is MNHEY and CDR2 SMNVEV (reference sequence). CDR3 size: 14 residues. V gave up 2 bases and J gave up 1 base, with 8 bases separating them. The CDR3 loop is CASSLLDSQETQYF. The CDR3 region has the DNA TGTGCCAGCAGTTTACTTGACTCCCAAGAGACCCAGTACTTC.